These 17 T cell receptor beta chains came from one sample sequenced in a study of T cell responses to AZD1222 COVID-19 vaccine. This table comes from immunoSEQ multiplex PCR, and its TCRdb copy is limited to in-frame clones, with some not included. The sample carries approximately 170,000 clones, just over 90% recorded once. The sample in question was peripheral blood, obtained 28 days after the second AZD1222 dose. The receptors here all came from an adult who received the AZD1222 COVID-19 vaccine.

This rearrangement joins TRBV5-8 to TRBJ1-1, with a possible D match to TRBD1 (6 bases). Germline CDR1 reads SGHTS; CDR2 reads YDEGEE. The V gene lost 1 base and the J gene lost 8 bases, with 12 bases spanning the gap. This CDR3 is 13 amino acids long. CDR3 protein: CASSLLGGEEAFF. CDR3 sequence (DNA): TGTGCCAGCAGCTTGTTAGGGGGAGAGGAAGCTTTCTTT.

This chain links TRBV5-1 with TRBJ2-7; D uncertain. The germline V gene has CDR1 SGHRS and CDR2 YFSETQ. CDR3 length: 10 residues. V was trimmed by 8 bases and J by 4 bases, leaving 7 bases between them. CDR3 nucleotide sequence: TGCGCCAGTCGGGCGTACGAGCAGTACTTC. It specifies CASRAYEQYF.

This clone has just one count. This sequence joins TRBV5-4 and TRBJ2-7; either TRBD1 or TRBD2 may fit D (5 bases each). The CDR3 runs to 13 residues. Trimming took 3 bases from V and 5 from J, leaving 12 bases between them. Germline lookup yields CDR1 SGHNT and CDR2 YYREEE (reference sequence). For the CDR3, the DNA is TGTGCCAGCAGCTCAGCAGGGAGAAACGAGCAGTACTTC. It yields the protein CASSSAGRNEQYF.

This chain connects TRBV18 to TRBJ1-1; tentative D call: TRBD1 (5 bases). The CDR3 contains 12 residues. Germline lookup yields CDR1 KGHSH and CDR2 LQKENI. The ends were cut back, 4 bases at V and 3 bases at J, with 6 bases in the middle. The CDR3 region has the DNA TGTGCCAGCTCACGGGGGGACACTGAAGCTTTCTTT. Translated, it gives CASSRGDTEAFF. Combining the CDR3 with reference TRBV18 and TRBJ1-1 gives the whole variable domain NAGVMQNPRHLVRRRGQEARLRCSPMKGHSHVYWYRQLPEEGLKFMVYLQKENIIDESGMPKERFSAEFPKEGPSILRIQQVVRGDSAAYFCASSRGDTEAFFGQGTRLTVV.

The V and J genes are TRBV7-9 and TRBJ2-2; 12 bases align to TRBD2. The CDR3 is 17 amino acids. Per germline, CDR1 SEHNR and CDR2 FQNEAQ (reference sequence). Losses at the gene ends were 4 bases for V and 3 bases for J; bases not matched to a gene: 6. CDR3 sequence (DNA): TGTGCCAGCAGCTCCAGACTAGCGGGGGTACACACCGGGGAGCTGTTTTTT. Protein product: CASSSRLAGVHTGELFF.

The genes are TRBV30 and TRBJ1-1; 8 bases agree with TRBD1. This CDR3 spans 14 amino acids. Per the germline V gene, CDR1 is GTSNPN and CDR2 is SVGIG (reference sequence). After removal of 8 bases from V and 1 base from J, the junction contained 9 bases not matched to a gene. CDR3 sequence: CARTGLGGNTEAFF. The CDR3 coding sequence is TGTGCCCGGACAGGGTTGGGGGGGAACACTGAAGCTTTCTTT.

The rearrangement uses TRBV4-1 and TRBJ1-4; D call uncertain. This CDR3 is built from 15 residues. Trimming cost V 3 bases and J 8 bases, with 16 bases left between them. Per germline, CDR1 MGHRA and CDR2 YSYEKL. CDR3 DNA: TGCGCCAGCAGCCATCGCGATCTGGGTAGGGAAAAACTGTTTTTT. Protein: CASSHRDLGREKLFF.

The chain uses TRBV15 and TRBJ1-4; D perhaps matches TRBD1 (6 bases). Germline CDR1 is LNHNV and CDR2 is YYDKDF (reference sequence). The CDR3 consists of 16 residues. Trimming removed 1 base at V and 0 bases at J, with 9 bases between. This CDR3 is CATSRGGTPTNEKLFF. CDR3 sequence (DNA): TGTGCCACCAGCAGAGGAGGGACACCAACTAATGAAAAACTGTTTTTT.

The rearrangement uses TRBV10-2 and TRBJ1-1, with TRBD1 matching 8 bases. V lost 0 bases to trimming and J lost 5 bases; unmatched junction nucleotides: 5. CDR3 length: 15 residues. The germline CDR1 and CDR2 sequences are WSHSY and SAAADI. The chain's CDR3 is CASSESPGGATEAFF. CDR3 nucleotides: TGCGCCAGCAGTGAGTCGCCAGGGGGCGCGACTGAAGCTTTCTTT.

This chain connects TRBV5-1 to TRBJ2-7; 8 positions match TRBD1. Germline V gene data show CDR1 as SGHRS and CDR2 as YFSETQ. The CDR3 runs to 14 residues. The V segment lost 0 bases and the J segment 2 bases; nucleotides outside the gene matches: 1. CDR3 loop: CASSLDRGAYEQYF. CDR3 nucleotide sequence: TGCGCCAGCAGCTTGGACAGGGGGGCCTACGAGCAGTACTTC.

The chain has TRBV4-2 and TRBJ1-2, with D hard to call. Germline V gene data show CDR1 as LGHNA and CDR2 as YNFKEQ. Deletions cut 8 bases from V and 1 base from J, with 11 bases between. The CDR3 contains 13 residues. CDR3 in amino acids: CASGLTDNYGYTF. The CDR3 bases are TGTGCCAGCGGACTGACGGATAACTATGGCTACACCTTC.

This clone was detected only a few times. The chain's CDR3 is CASRTSGEAGELFF. CDR3 sequence (DNA): TGTGCCAGCCGGACTAGCGGGGAGGCCGGGGAGCTGTTTTTT. V gene TRBV6-5 combines with J gene TRBJ2-2, with 12 bases identical to TRBD2. Germline CDR1 is MNHEY and CDR2 is SVGAGI. After removal of 8 bases from V and 6 bases from J, the junction contained 4 bases not matched to a gene. CDR3 length: 14 residues.

V usage is TRBV2 and J usage is TRBJ1-6; 10 bases line up with TRBD1. V lost 11 bases to trimming and J lost 12 bases; unmatched junction nucleotides: 16. Looked up from germline, CDR1 is SNHLY and CDR2 is FYNNEI. The CDR3 covers 15 residues. The CDR3 is CAQQPPGQGMLPLHF. The CDR3, as DNA: TGTGCCCAGCAACCCCCGGGACAGGGGATGTTACCCCTCCACTTT.

The V call is TRBV28, the J call TRBJ1-2; 7 nucleotides agree with TRBD1. CDR3 size: 14 residues. The germline gives CDR1 MDHEN, CDR2 SYDVKM. The J segment lost 6 bases and the V segment lost 6 bases, leaving 10 bases of the junction unmatched. The CDR3 protein is CASRTGQLVDGYTF. For the CDR3, the DNA is TGTGCCAGCAGGACGGGACAGCTAGTAGATGGCTACACCTTC.

The chain combines TRBV27 with TRBJ1-2; no definite D call. This CDR3 contains 14 residues. The germline V gene encodes CDR1 MNHEY and CDR2 SMNVEV (reference sequence). Trimming left V 6 bases short and J 2 bases short, with 13 bases between. The CDR3 DNA reads TGTGCCAGCAGATACGGAGGGAGCAACTATGGCTACACCTTC. Translation gives CASRYGGSNYGYTF.

This chain uses TRBV2 with TRBJ2-7, with TRBD1 matching 7 bases. Looked up from germline, CDR1 is SNHLY and CDR2 is FYNNEI. The CDR3 has 14 residues. The J segment lost 5 bases and the V segment lost 5 bases, leaving 9 bases of the junction unmatched. CDR3 sequence (DNA): TGTGCCAGCAGTATAGACAGGGTTACCCACGAGCAGTACTTC. Translating gives CASSIDRVTHEQYF.

V is TRBV6-5 and J is TRBJ1-3; 8 bases align to TRBD1. The CDR3 runs 14 residues. In germline, CDR1 is MNHEY, CDR2 SVGAGI. J lost 4 bases, V lost 6 bases, and 5 bases had no gene match. The chain's CDR3 is CASSETGAGNTIYF. The DNA of the CDR3 is TGTGCCAGCAGCGAGACAGGGGCCGGAAACACCATATATTTT.